The entry that follows covers one T cell receptor (beta chain) sequence. Participants reported their clinical history, and cohort assignment relied on those reports. The CDR3 has 15 residues. Losses at the gene ends were 5 bases for V and 0 bases for J; bases not matched to a gene: 7. Germline CDR1 is SEHNR and CDR2 is FQNEAQ (reference sequence). Profiled with immunoSEQ multiplex PCR; TCRdb holds only in-frame clones, not every one. The data show 250,000 to 400,000 clones, about 89% seen once. This specimen belongs to a study of blood T cell repertoires in COVID-19. Across the study: Samples representing acute and convalescent COVID-19 were sourced from the United States, Italy and Spain. T cells, B-cell-depleted T cells, or PBMCs provided the cDNA or gDNA that served as material.

This chain joins TRBV7-9 and TRBJ2-7; 7 nucleotides line up with TRBD1. The sequencing sample was made of PBMCs or T cells enriched from blood (not recorded which). This TCR was recovered from a woman aged 30 to 39 who had recovered from COVID-19. DNA for the CDR3: TGTGCCAGCAGCGAGGACAGGCCCAGCTCCTACGAGCAGTACTTC. It translates to CASSEDRPSSYEQYF.